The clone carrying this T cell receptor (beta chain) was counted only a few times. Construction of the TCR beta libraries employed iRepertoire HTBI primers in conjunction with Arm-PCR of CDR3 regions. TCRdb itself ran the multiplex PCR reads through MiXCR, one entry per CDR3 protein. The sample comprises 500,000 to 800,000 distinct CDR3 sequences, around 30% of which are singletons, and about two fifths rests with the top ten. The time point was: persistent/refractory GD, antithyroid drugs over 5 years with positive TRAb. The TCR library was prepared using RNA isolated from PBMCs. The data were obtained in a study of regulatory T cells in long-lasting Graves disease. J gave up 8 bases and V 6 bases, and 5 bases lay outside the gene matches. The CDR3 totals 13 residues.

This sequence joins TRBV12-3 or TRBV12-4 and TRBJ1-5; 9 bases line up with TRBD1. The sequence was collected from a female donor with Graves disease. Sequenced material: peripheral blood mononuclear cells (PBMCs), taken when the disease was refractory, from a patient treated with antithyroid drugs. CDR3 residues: CASRRQGVEPQHF. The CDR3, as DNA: TGTGCCAGCAGGCGACAGGGGGTTGAGCCCCAGCATTTT.